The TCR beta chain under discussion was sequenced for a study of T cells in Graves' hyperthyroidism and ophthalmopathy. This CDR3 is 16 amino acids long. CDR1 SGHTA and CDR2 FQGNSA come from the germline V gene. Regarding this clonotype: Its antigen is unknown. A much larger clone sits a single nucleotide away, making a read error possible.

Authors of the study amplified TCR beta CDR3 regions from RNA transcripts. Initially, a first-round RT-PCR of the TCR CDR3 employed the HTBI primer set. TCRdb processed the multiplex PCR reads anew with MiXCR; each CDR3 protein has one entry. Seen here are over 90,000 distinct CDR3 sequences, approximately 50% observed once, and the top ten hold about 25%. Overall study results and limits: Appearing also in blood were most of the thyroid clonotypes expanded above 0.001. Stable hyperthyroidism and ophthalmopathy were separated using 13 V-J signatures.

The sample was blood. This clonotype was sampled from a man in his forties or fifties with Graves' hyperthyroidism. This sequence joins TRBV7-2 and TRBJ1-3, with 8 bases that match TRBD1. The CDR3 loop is CASSPGQGVSGDTIYF. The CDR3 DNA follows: TGCGCCAGCAGCCCCGGACAGGGTGTCTCTGGAGACACCATATATTTT.